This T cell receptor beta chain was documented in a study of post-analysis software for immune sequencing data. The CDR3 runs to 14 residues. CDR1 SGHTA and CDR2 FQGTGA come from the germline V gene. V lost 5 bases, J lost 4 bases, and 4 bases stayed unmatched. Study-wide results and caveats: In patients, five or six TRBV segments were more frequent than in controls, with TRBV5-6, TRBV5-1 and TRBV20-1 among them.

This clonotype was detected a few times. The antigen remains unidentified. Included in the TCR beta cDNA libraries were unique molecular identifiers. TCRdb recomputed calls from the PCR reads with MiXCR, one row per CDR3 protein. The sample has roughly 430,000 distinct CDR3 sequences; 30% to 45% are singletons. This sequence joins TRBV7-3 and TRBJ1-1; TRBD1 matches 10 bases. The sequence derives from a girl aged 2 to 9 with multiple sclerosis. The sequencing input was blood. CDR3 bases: TGTGCCAGCAGCCTCCGGGACAGGGGCACTGAAGCTTTCTTT. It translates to CASSLRDRGTEAFF.